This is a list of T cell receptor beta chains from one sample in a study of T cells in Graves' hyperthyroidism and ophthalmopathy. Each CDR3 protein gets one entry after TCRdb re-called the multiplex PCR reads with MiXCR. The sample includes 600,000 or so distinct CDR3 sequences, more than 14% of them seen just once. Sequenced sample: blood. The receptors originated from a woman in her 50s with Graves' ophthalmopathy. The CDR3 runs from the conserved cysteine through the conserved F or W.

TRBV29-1,CSVVSTGLNYGYTF
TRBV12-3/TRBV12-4,CASKTGLAGETGKNEQFF
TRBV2,CASSEYVGNQPQHF
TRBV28,CASSLDLRGIQPQHF
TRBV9,CASSVTSGNSYEQYF
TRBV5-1,CASSLGIQGRKTYEQYF
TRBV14,CASSTPGLWGDEQFF
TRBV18,CASSQERMENTEAFF
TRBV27,CACRGRVSYNEQFF
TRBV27,CASSPGTGYNEQFF
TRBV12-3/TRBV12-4,CASSLAGFYGYTF
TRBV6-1,CASSRSGTSGRAYEQYF
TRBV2,CASSEETSGSLPFF
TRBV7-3,CASSPKFGTDGYTF
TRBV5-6,CASSSTLAGGPGEQFF
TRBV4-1,CASSHTGTGRNEQYF
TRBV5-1,CASSLVSLATEAFF
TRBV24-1,CATSDFREGETQYF
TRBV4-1,CASSQDGRDTEAFF
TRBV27,CASSSGSAVYNEQFF
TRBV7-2,CASSLNAGASHEQFF
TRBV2,CASSVLLGDRPDTQYF
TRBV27,CASSFLTGVNTEAFF
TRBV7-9,CASSSDEPTGEPFF
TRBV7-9,CASSQAVVRVTEAFF
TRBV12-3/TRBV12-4,CASTLGTGIVDEQFF
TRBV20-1,CSASRTSHEQFF
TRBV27,CASSLSKIRDPKETQYF
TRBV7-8,CASSEGQKNQPQHF
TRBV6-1,CASRSPGVYNEQFF
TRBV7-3,CASSADTRGTGELFF
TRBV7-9,CASSPRDRGSGYTF
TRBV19,CASRKAGLLRYGYTF
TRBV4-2,CASSQWSDSNYEQYF
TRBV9,CASSVASGTSGRRYF
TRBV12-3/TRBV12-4,CASSFGASANNEQFF
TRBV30,CAWKVAGALYQETQYF
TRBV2,CASSVGGREETQYF
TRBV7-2,CASSLGPGGYGYTF
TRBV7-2,CASSPYGQGGNGYTF